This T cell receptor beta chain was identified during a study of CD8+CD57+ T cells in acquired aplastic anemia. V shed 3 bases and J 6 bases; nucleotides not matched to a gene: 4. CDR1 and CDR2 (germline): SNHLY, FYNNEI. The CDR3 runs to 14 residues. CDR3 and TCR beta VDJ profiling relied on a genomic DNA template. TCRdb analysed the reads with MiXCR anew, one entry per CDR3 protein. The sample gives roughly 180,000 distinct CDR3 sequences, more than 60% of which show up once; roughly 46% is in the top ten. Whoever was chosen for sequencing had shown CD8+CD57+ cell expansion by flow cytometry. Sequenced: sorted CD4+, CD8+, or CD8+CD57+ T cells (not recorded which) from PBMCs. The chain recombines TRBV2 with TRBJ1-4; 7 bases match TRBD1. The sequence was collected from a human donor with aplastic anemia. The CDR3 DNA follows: TGTGCCAGCAGTGATCGAACAGGGGATGAAAAACTGTTTTTT. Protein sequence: CASSDRTGDEKLFF.